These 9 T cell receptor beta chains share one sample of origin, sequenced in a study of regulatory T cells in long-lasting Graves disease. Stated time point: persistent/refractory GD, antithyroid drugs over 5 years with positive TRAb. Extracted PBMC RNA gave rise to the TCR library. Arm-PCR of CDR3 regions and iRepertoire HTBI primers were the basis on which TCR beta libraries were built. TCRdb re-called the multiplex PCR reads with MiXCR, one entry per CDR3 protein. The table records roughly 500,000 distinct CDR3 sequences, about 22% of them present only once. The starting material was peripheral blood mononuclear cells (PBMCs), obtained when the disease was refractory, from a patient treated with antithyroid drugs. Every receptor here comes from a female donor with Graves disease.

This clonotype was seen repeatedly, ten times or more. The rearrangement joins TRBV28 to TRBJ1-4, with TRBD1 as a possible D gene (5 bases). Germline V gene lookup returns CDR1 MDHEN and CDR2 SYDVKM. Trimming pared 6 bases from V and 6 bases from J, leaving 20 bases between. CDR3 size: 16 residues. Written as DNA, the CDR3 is TGTGCCAGCAGGAAAAGCTCACGGGGGGATCATGAAAAACTGTTTTTT. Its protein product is CASRKSSRGDHEKLFF.

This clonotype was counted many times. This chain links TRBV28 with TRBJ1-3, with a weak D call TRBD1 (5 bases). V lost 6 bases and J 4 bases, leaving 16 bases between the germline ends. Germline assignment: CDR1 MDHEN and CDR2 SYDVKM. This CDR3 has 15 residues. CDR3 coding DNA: TGTGCCAGCAGAACCTCCCGGGACTTCGGAAACACCATATATTTT. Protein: CASRTSRDFGNTIYF.

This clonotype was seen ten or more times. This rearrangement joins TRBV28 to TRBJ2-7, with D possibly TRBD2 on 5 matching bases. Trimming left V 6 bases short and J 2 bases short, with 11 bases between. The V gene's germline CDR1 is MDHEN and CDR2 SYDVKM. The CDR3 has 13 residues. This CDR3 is CASSLDGTYEQYF. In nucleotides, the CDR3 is TGTGCCAGCAGCTTAGACGGGACCTACGAGCAGTACTTC.

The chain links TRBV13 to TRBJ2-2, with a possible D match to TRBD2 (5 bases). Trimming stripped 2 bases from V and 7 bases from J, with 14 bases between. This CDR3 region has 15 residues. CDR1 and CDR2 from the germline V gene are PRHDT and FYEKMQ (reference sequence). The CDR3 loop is CASSLRRRLNGELFF. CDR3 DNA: TGTGCCAGCAGCTTAAGGAGGAGGTTGAACGGGGAGCTGTTTTTT.

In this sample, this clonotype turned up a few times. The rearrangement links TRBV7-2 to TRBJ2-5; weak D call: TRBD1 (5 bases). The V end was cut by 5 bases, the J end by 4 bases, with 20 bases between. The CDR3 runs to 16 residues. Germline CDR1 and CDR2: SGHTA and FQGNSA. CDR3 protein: CASSPLRAGGLETQYF. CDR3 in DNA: TGTGCCAGCAGCCCACTCAGGGCTGGCGGTTTAGAGACCCAGTACTTC.

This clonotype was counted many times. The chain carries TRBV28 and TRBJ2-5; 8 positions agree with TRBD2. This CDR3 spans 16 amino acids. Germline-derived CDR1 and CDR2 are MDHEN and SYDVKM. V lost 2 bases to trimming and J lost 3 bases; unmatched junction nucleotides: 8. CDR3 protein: CASSLGGSGVEETQYF. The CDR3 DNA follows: TGTGCCAGCAGTTTAGGAGGTAGCGGGGTTGAAGAGACCCAGTACTTC.

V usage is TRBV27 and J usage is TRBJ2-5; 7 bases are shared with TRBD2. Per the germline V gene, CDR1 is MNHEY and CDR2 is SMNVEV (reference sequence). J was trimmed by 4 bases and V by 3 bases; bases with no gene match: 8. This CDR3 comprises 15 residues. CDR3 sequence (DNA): TGTGCCAGCAGTTTGCGTCAGCGGGGCCCAGAGACCCAGTACTTC. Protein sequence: CASSLRQRGPETQYF.

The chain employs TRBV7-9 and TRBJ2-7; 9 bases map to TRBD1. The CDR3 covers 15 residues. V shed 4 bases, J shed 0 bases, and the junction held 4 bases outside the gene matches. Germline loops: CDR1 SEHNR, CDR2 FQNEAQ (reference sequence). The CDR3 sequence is CASSWGQGSSYEQYF. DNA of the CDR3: TGTGCCAGCAGCTGGGGACAGGGAAGCTCCTACGAGCAGTACTTC.

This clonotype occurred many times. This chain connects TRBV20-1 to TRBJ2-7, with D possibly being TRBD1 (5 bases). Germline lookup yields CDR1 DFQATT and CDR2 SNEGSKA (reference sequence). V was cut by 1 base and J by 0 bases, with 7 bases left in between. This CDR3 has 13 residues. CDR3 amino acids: CSARGGISYEQYF. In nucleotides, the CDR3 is TGCAGTGCTAGAGGGGGCATCTCCTACGAGCAGTACTTC.